The 21 T cell receptor beta chains given below trace back to one sample, sequenced in a study of identical twins (dated by TCRdb to 2016 to 2017). Libraries were constructed by 5' RACE. The instrument given in TCRdb is Illumina HiSeq 2000. TCRdb trimmed public reads at Q25 via fastp, called clones via MiXCR and kept in-frame beta chains. Entries are consolidated by CDR3 protein sequence, retaining the most common genes and DNA. The sample table contains approximately 600,000 distinct CDR3 sequences; only one count was recorded for less than 9% of them. The leading ten clones occupy about 1.6% of the sample. The same data also went into a second study, on yellow fever vaccine responses in identical twins.

The sequencing sample was made of PBMCs. The receptor set was obtained from a woman aged 18-29 years in good health.

The chain combines TRBV6-5 with TRBJ2-6; TRBD1 matches at 8 bases. Per the germline V gene, CDR1 is MNHEY and CDR2 is SVGAGI. This CDR3 contains 19 residues. V dropped 2 bases and J dropped 0; count of bases not matched to a gene: 9. The CDR3 reads CASSYPKQGGRSGANVLTF. DNA for the CDR3: TGTGCCAGCAGTTACCCGAAACAGGGGGGACGCTCTGGGGCCAACGTCCTGACTTTC.

In this sample, this clonotype turned up a few times. The chain joins TRBV12-3 or TRBV12-4 to TRBJ2-5; tentative D call: TRBD2 (5 bases). The CDR3 sequence is 14 residues long. Trimming stripped 4 bases from V and 1 base from J, with 10 bases between. CDR3 sequence (DNA): TGTGCCAGCAGTTCCTCTAGCCTCCAAGAGACCCAGTACTTC. Encoded protein: CASSSSSLQETQYF.

This clonotype has at least ten counts. The chain has TRBV29-1 and TRBJ1-2; no clear D. The CDR3 runs to 8 residues. V lost 5 bases and J 8 bases, leaving 3 bases between the germline ends. Germline V gives CDR1 SQVTM, CDR2 ANQGSEA. CDR3 loop: CSVSGYTF. The CDR3 nucleotides are TGCAGCGTTTCCGGCTACACCTTC.

This clonotype was recorded at least ten times. The chain combines TRBV12-3 or TRBV12-4 with TRBJ2-3; D is ambiguous. This CDR3 region has 12 residues. The V end lost 6 bases, the J end lost 5 bases, and 9 bases lay between the germline ends. The CDR3 sequence: CASSLRQDTQYF. CDR3 coding DNA: TGTGCCAGCAGCCTACGGCAAGATACGCAGTATTTT.

The rearrangement joins TRBV10-3 to TRBJ2-5; 7 nucleotides agree with TRBD1. Losses at the gene ends were 4 bases for V and 4 bases for J; bases not matched to a gene: 9. The germline V gene has CDR1 ENHRY and CDR2 SYGVKD. The CDR3 is made up of 15 amino acids. CDR3 residues: CAISGRGREAETQYF. CDR3 DNA sequence: TGTGCCATCAGTGGAAGGGGGCGAGAGGCAGAGACCCAGTACTTC.

The chain links TRBV6-2 or TRBV6-3 to TRBJ1-3; the D gene is possibly TRBD1 (5 bases). CDR3 length equals 21 residues. Germline loops: CDR1 MNHEY, CDR2 SVGEGT. The ends were cut back, 0 bases at V and 3 bases at J, with 27 bases in the middle. This CDR3 is CASSYSRPAVRPRGYGNTIYF. DNA of the CDR3: TGTGCCAGCAGTTACTCGCGACCGGCTGTACGCCCAAGGGGATATGGAAACACCATATATTTT.

This sequence joins TRBV7-8 and TRBJ2-7, with D maybe TRBD2 (6 bases). V lost 4 bases and J lost 2, with 9 bases in between. Germline CDR1 reads SGHVS; CDR2 reads FQNEAQ. The CDR3 contains 13 residues. The CDR3 nucleotides are TGTGCCAGCAGCTCGGAGCGGGCCTACGAGCAGTACTTC. This gives the protein CASSSERAYEQYF.

This clonotype was recorded a few times. The chain links TRBV3-1 to TRBJ2-5, with TRBD2 as a possible D gene (7 bases). Trimming took 0 bases from V and 2 from J, leaving 19 bases between them. This CDR3 spans 18 amino acids. Germline CDR1 LGHDT, CDR2 YNNKEL (reference sequence). CDR3 nucleotide sequence: TGTGCCAGCAGCCAAGATGGGGGCCGGACTAGACGGCAAGAGACCCAGTACTTC. This gives the protein CASSQDGGRTRRQETQYF.

The chain joins TRBV7-6 to TRBJ2-3; tentatively, D is TRBD1 or TRBD2 (7 bases each). The CDR3 sequence is 15 residues long. The germline CDR1 and CDR2 sequences are SGHVS and FNYEAQ. V was cut by 4 bases and J by 2 bases, with 13 bases left in between. The CDR3 sequence: CASSSGGGDTDTQYF. Written as DNA, the CDR3 is TGTGCCAGCAGCTCAGGGGGGGGTGACACAGATACGCAGTATTTT.

CDR3 DNA: TGTGCCAGCAGTCCTGGCGGGGGCGCTGGGACCTACAATGAGCAGTTCTTC. Its protein is CASSPGGGAGTYNEQFF. The chain combines TRBV12-3 or TRBV12-4 with TRBJ2-1, with TRBD2 as a possible D gene (7 bases). The CDR3 sequence is 17 residues long. Trimming pared 5 bases from V and 2 bases from J, leaving 19 bases between.

The rearrangement uses TRBV14 and TRBJ2-7; D call uncertain. From germline, CDR1 is SGHDN and CDR2 FVKESK. The CDR3 is 11 residues long. CDR3 DNA: TGTGCCAGCAGCCAAGATTCCGTGTATAACGTC. As protein: CASSQDSVYNV.

Ten or more counts support this clonotype. This CDR3 is CASSLGSSGSEQFF. CDR3 bases: TGTGCCAGCAGCTTAGGATCGAGCGGGAGCGAGCAGTTCTTC. The V call is TRBV7-9, the J call TRBJ2-1; 8 bases match TRBD2. J lost 10 bases, V lost 1 base, and 6 bases had no gene match. Germline V gene data show CDR1 as SEHNR and CDR2 as FQNEAQ (reference sequence). The CDR3 runs to 14 residues.

This clonotype appeared many times. This sequence joins TRBV20-1 and TRBJ2-3; D is uncertain. Germline V CDR1 and CDR2: DFQATT, SNEGSKA (reference sequence). There are 11 residues in the CDR3. The CDR3 sequence is CSASSTDTQYF. In DNA form, the CDR3 reads TGCAGCGCCTCTAGCACAGATACGCAGTATTTT.

This clonotype appeared a few times. The chain employs TRBV5-1 and TRBJ2-7; D gene unclear. The V gene's germline CDR1 is SGHRS and CDR2 YFSETQ. Trimming took 6 bases from V and 2 from J, leaving 12 bases between them. The CDR3 runs 13 residues. CDR3 sequence (DNA): TGCGCCAGCACTTCAGACGGCACCTACGAGCAGTACTTC. This codes for CASTSDGTYEQYF.

This clonotype has more than one count but fewer than ten. The rearrangement uses TRBV19 and TRBJ1-2; perhaps TRBD1 as D (5 bases). The V gene's germline CDR1 is LNHDA and CDR2 SQIVND (reference sequence). The length of the CDR3 is 14 residues. Between the trimmed V and J ends, which lost 2 bases and 4 bases, there was a span of 11 bases. CDR3 in amino acids: CASSIKAGPYGYTF. The CDR3 DNA is TGTGCCAGTAGTATAAAAGCAGGGCCCTATGGCTACACCTTC.

The rearrangement uses TRBV4-1 and TRBJ2-5; 10 positions match TRBD2. Germline CDR1 and CDR2: MGHRA and YSYEKL. CDR3 length: 17 amino acids. V was pared by 3 bases and J by 1 base, with 8 bases of the junction left unmatched. The CDR3 nucleotides are TGCGCCAGCAGCCACCCCTCTAGCGGGGGTTCCCAAGAGACCCAGTACTTC. Its translation: CASSHPSSGGSQETQYF.

This clonotype appeared many times. V usage is TRBV5-6 and J usage is TRBJ1-2; D call uncertain. The CDR3 consists of 15 residues. Between the trimmed V and J ends, which lost 0 bases and 1 base, there was a span of 10 bases. Per germline, CDR1 SGHDT and CDR2 YYEEEE. CDR3 loop: CASSLAALNNYGYTF. CDR3 in DNA: TGTGCCAGCAGCTTGGCCGCACTGAATAACTATGGCTACACCTTC.

The rearrangement joins TRBV5-5 to TRBJ2-7, with D perhaps matching TRBD1 or TRBD2 (5 bases each). This CDR3 is 15 amino acids long. CDR1 is SGHKS and CDR2 is YYEKEE in the germline V gene (reference sequence). The CDR3 nucleotides are TGTGCCGGCAGCTCGTCCCTATGGGGGAATTACGAGCAGTACGTC. It specifies CAGSSSLWGNYEQYV.

This chain links TRBV5-1 with TRBJ2-5; D ambiguous. CDR3 length equals 14 residues. V gave up 0 bases and J gave up 5 bases, with 11 bases separating them. Germline CDR1 and CDR2: SGHRS and YFSETQ. The CDR3 is CASSLADRVETQYF. The CDR3 nucleotides read TGCGCCAGCAGCTTGGCCGATAGGGTGGAGACCCAGTACTTC.

This clonotype was picked up many times. The chain joins TRBV12-3 or TRBV12-4 to TRBJ1-5; 7 positions match TRBD1. The CDR3 is made up of 14 amino acids. The V and J ends lost 2 bases and 4 bases, in that order; junction bases with no gene match: 2. Written as DNA, the CDR3 is TGTGCCAGCAGTTTACTGGGACAGAATCAGCCCCAGCATTTT. Translating it yields CASSLLGQNQPQHF.

This clonotype was seen many times. The chain links TRBV29-1 to TRBJ1-1; the match to TRBD1 covers 7 bases. The V segment lost 5 bases and the J segment 2 bases; nucleotides outside the gene matches: 20. CDR3 size: 18 residues. Germline values: CDR1 SQVTM, CDR2 ANQGSEA. The CDR3 spells CSVFKASGTEYFNTEAFF. As DNA, the CDR3 is TGCAGCGTTTTTAAGGCTTCCGGGACAGAGTATTTCAACACTGAAGCTTTCTTT.